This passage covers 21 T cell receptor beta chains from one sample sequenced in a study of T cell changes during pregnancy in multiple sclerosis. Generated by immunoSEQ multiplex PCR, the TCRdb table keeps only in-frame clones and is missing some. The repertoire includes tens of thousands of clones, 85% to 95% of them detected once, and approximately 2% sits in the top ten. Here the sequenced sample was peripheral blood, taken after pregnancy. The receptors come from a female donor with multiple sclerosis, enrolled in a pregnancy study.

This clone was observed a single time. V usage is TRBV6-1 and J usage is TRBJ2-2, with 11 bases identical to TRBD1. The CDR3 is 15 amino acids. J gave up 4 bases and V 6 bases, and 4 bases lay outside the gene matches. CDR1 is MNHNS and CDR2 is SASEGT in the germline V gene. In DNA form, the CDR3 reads TGTGCCAGCAGCCCCGGGACAGGGGGCACCGGGGAGCTGTTTTTT. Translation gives CASSPGTGGTGELFF.

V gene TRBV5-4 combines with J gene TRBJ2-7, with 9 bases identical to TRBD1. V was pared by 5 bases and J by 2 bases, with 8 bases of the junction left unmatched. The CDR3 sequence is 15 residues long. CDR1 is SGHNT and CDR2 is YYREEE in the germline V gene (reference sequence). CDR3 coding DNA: TGTGCCAGCAGACCACAGGGGGCCAATCCCTACGAGCAGTACTTC. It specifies CASRPQGANPYEQYF.

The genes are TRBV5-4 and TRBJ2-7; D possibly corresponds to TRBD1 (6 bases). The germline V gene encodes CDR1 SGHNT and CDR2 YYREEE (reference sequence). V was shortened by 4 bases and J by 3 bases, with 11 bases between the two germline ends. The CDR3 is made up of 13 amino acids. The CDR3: CASSPGQFYEQYF. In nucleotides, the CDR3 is TGTGCCAGCAGCCCCGGACAGTTCTACGAGCAGTACTTC.

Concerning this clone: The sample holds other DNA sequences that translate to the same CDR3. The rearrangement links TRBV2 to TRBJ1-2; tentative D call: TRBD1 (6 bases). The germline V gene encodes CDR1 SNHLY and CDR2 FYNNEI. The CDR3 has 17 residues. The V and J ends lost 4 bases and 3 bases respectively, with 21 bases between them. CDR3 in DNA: TGTGCCAGCAGTGCGGACCTCCTCAGGGGTATAGACTATGGCTACACCTTC. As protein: CASSADLLRGIDYGYTF.

CDR3 in amino acids: CASKTSGNANEQFF. The DNA for the CDR3 is TGTGCCAGCAAGACTAGCGGGAACGCCAATGAGCAGTTCTTC. V usage is TRBV2 and J usage is TRBJ2-1, with 11 bases matching TRBD2. This CDR3 is built from 14 residues. Germline CDR1 is SNHLY and CDR2 is FYNNEI. Germline trimming cut 7 bases from V and 6 bases from J; bases unmatched to any gene: 5.

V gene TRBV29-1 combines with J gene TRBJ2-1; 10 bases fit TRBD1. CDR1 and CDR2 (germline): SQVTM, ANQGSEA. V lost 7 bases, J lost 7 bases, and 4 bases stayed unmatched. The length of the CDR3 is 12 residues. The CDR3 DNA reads TGCAGCGGCCCGGGACAGGGGAATGAGCAGTTCTTC. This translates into CSGPGQGNEQFF.

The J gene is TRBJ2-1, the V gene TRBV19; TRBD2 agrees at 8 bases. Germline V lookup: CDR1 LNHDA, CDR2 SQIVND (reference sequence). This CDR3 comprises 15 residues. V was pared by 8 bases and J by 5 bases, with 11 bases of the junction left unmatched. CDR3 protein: CASAKYSGTNNEQFF. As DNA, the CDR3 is TGTGCCAGTGCTAAGTATAGCGGGACCAACAATGAGCAGTTCTTC.

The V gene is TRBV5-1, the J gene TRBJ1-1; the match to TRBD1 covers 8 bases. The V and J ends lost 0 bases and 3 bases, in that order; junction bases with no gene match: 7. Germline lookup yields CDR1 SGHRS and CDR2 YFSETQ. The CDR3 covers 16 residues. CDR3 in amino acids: CASSLVSTTGDTEAFF. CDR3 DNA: TGCGCCAGCAGCTTGGTATCCACGACAGGGGACACTGAAGCTTTCTTT.

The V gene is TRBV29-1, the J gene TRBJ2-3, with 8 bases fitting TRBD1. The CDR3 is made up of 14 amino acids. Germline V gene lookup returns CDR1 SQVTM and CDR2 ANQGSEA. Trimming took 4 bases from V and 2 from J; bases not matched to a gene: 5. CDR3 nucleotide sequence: TGCAGCGTTGTTCGGACAGGGAACACAGATACGCAGTATTTT. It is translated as CSVVRTGNTDTQYF.

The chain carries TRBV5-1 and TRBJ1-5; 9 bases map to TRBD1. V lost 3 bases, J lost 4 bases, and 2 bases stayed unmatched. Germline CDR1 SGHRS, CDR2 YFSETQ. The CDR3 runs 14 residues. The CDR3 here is CASSSGTGNQPQHF. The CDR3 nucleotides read TGCGCCAGCAGCTCCGGGACAGGGAATCAGCCCCAGCATTTT. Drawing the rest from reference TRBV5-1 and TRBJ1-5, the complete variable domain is KAGVTQTPRYLIKTRGQQVTLSCSPISGHRSVSWYQQTPGQGLQFLFEYFSETQRNKGNFPGRFSGRQFSNSRSEMNVSTLELGDSALYLCASSSGTGNQPQHFGDGTRLSIL.

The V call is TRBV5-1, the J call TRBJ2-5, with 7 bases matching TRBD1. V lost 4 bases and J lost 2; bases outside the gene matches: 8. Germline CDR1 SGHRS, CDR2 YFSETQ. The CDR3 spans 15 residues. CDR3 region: CASSPGQTSQETQYF. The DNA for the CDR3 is TGCGCCAGCAGCCCGGGACAGACGAGTCAAGAGACCCAGTACTTC.

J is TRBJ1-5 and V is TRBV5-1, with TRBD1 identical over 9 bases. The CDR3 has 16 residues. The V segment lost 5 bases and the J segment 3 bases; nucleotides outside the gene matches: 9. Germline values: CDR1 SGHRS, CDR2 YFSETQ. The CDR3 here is CASRSAGQGINQPQHF. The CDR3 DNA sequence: TGCGCCAGCAGATCAGCCGGACAGGGGATCAATCAGCCCCAGCATTTT.

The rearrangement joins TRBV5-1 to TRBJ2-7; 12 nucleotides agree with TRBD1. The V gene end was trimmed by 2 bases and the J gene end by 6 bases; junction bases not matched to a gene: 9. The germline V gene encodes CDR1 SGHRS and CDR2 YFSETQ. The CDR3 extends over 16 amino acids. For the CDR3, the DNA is TGCGCCAGCAGCTTACGACCCCCGGGACAGGGGGCCGAGCAGTACTTC. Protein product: CASSLRPPGQGAEQYF.

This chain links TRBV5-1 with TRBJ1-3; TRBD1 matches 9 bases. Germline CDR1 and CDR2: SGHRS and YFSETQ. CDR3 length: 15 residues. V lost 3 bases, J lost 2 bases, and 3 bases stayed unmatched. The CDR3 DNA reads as TGCGCCAGCAGCTCGGACAGGGGAACTGGAAACACCATATATTTT. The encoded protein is CASSSDRGTGNTIYF.

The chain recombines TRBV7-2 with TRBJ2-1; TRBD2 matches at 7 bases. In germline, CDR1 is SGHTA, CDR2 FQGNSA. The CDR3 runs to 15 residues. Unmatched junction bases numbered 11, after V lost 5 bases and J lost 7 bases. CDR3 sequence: CASSTTSRLSNEQFF. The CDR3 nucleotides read TGTGCCAGCAGCACGACTAGCCGCCTGAGTAATGAGCAGTTCTTC.

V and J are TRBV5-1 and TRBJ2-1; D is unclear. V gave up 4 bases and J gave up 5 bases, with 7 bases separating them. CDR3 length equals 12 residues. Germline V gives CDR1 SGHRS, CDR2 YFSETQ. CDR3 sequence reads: CASSVLDNEQFF. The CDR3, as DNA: TGCGCCAGCAGCGTCCTCGACAATGAGCAGTTCTTC.

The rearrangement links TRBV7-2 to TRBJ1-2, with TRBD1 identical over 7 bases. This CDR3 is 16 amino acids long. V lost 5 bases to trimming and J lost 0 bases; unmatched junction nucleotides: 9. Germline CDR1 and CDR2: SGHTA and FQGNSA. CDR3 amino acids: CASSKMGQPSNYGYTF. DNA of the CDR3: TGTGCCAGCAGCAAGATGGGACAGCCTTCTAACTATGGCTACACCTTC.

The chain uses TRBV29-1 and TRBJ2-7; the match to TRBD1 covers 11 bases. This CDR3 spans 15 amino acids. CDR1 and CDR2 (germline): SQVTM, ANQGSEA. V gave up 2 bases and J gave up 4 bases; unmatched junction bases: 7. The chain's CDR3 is CSVENLGDRGYEQYF. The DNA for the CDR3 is TGCAGCGTTGAAAATTTAGGGGACAGGGGGTACGAGCAGTACTTC.

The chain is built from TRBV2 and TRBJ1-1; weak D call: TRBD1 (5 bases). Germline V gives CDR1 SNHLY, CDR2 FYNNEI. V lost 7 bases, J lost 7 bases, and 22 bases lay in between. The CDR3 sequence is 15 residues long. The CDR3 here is CASIEGDMGPLEAFF. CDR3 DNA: TGTGCCAGCATCGAAGGAGATATGGGGCCTCTTGAAGCTTTCTTT.

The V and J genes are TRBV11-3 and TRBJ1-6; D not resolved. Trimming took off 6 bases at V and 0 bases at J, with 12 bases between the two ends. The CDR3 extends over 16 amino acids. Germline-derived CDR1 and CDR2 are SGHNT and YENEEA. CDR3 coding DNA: TGTGCCAGCAGGCCCTCCCTAAGCTCCTATAATTCACCCCTCCACTTT. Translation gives CASRPSLSSYNSPLHF.

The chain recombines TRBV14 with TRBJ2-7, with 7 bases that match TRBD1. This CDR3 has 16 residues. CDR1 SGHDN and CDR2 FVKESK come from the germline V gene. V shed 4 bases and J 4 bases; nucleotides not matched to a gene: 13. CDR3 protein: CASSPNDRDRGYEQYF. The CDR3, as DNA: TGTGCCAGCAGCCCCAACGACAGGGATCGGGGTTACGAGCAGTACTTC.